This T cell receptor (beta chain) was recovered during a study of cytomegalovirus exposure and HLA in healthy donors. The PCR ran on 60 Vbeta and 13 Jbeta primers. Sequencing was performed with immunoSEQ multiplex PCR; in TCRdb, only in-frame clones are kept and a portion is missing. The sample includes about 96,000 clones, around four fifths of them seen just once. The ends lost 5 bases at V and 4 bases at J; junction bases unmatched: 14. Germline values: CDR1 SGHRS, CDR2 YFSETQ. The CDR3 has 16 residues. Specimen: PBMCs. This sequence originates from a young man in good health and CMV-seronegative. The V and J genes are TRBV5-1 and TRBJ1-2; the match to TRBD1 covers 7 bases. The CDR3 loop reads CASSLNRPTGAYGYTF. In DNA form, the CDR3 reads TGCGCCAGCAGTTTAAATCGGCCAACAGGGGCCTATGGCTACACCTTC. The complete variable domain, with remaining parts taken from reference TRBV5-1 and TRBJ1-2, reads KAGVTQTPRYLIKTRGQQVTLSCSPISGHRSVSWYQQTPGQGLQFLFEYFSETQRNKGNFPGRFSGRQFSNSRSEMNVSTLELGDSALYLCASSLNRPTGAYGYTFGSGTRLTVV.